This TCR beta chain originates from a study of shared clonotypes between healthy human individuals. The donors were adults (healthy and HIV-negative) with no recent acute infections or vaccinations. Germline V gene data show CDR1 as SGHVS and CDR2 as FQNEAQ. The CDR3 extends over 15 amino acids. J lost 9 bases, V lost 1 base, and 6 bases had no gene match. A word on this clone: Its antigen remains unknown.

Study-level results: Genetic and exposure-history diversity was limited by the few donors.

Unsorted PBMC DNA underwent sequencing on ten immunoSEQ deep assay plates. Original processing notes: ImmunoSEQ gave junction-only sequences without quality scores, so filtering differed. Profiled with immunoSEQ multiplex PCR; TCRdb holds only in-frame clones, not every one. V, J and clone size are taken as reported in that table, and D and trimming were inferred from the DNA itself. The table lists about 500,000 clones, 70% to 80% of them singletons, with approximately 12% in the top ten. The chain joins TRBV7-8 to TRBJ2-1; 10 nucleotides line up with TRBD2. The sequencing input was PBMCs. The receptor's source is a woman in her 40s in good health. Some clones in this sample may be carry-over from other donors' samples. The CDR3 nucleotides are TGTGCCAGCAGCTTAGGGCTAGCGGGAGCGGTTGAGCAGTTCTTC. This translates into CASSLGLAGAVEQFF.